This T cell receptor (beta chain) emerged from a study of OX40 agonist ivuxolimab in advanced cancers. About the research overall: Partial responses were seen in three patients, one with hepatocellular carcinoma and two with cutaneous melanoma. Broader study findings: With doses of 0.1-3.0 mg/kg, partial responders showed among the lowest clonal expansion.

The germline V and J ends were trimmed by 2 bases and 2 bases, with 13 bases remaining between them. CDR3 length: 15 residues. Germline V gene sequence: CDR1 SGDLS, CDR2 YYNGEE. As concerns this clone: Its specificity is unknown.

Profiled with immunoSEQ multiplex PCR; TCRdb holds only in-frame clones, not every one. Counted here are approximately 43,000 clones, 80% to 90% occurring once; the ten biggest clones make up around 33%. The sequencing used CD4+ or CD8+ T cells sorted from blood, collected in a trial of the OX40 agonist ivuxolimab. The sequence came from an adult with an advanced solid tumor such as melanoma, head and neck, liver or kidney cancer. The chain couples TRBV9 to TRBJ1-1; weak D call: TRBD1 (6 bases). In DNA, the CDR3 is TGTGCCAGCAGCGTCTTGACAGGAAGAAACACTGAAGCTTTCTTT. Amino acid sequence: CASSVLTGRNTEAFF.